This TCR beta chain was profiled in a study of T cell responses to AZD1222 COVID-19 vaccine. Study-level points and caveats: Baseline antibody screening turned up just a handful of seropositive AZD1222 recipients. The donor cohort was predominantly white British with a female majority, and clonal diversity may have been underestimated. Regions 160-218 and 743-854 held dominance among vaccine-associated CD4 TCRs, which spanned spike.

This clone occurred once. Its antigen remains unknown. Some clones are missing from TCRdb's copy, which holds only in-frame ones; the method was immunoSEQ multiplex PCR. This sample yields 55,000 to 75,000 clones, of which 79% are seen a single time; around 25% belongs to the top ten. Germline-derived CDR1 and CDR2 are SGHTA and FQGTGA. This CDR3 has 15 amino acids. V dropped 0 bases and J dropped 2 bases, with 9 bases sitting between them. The origin of this receptor is an adult in good health. The chain carries TRBV7-3 and TRBJ2-3; no clear D gene. The starting material was peripheral blood, obtained on day 0 of MenACWY control vaccination. CDR3 nucleotide sequence: TGTGCCAGCAGCTTAACCAAGAACCCCACAGATACGCAGTATTTT. Its translation: CASSLTKNPTDTQYF.